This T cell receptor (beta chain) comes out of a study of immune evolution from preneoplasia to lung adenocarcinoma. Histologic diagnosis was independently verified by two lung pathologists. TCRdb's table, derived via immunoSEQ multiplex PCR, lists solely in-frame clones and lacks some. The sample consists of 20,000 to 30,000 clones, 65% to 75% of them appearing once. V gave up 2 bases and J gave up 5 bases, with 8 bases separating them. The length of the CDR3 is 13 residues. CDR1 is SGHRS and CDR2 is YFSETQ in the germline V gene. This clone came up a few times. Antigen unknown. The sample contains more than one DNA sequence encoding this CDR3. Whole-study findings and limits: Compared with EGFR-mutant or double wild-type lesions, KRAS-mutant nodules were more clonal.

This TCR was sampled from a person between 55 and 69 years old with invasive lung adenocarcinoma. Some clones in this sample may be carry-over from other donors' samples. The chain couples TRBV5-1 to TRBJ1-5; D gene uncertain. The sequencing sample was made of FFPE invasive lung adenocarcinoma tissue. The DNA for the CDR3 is TGCGCCAGCAGCTTATCCCCAGATCAGCCCCAGCATTTT. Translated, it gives CASSLSPDQPQHF. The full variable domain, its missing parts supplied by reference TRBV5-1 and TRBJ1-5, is KAGVTQTPRYLIKTRGQQVTLSCSPISGHRSVSWYQQTPGQGLQFLFEYFSETQRNKGNFPGRFSGRQFSNSRSEMNVSTLELGDSALYLCASSLSPDQPQHFGDGTRLSIL.